This passage covers 19 T cell receptor beta chains from one sample sequenced in a study of CD8 T cells in ankylosing spondylitis. MiXCR, run by TCRdb on the 5' RACE reads, gives a single entry per CDR3 protein. The profile shows tens of thousands of distinct CDR3 sequences, roughly 11% of them singletons. Sequencing used blood, either unsorted or a sorted T cell fraction (not recorded which). Every receptor here comes from a male donor with ankylosing spondylitis or in good health (not recorded which).

The chain carries TRBV29-1 and TRBJ2-5; weak D call: TRBD1 (5 bases). Trimming removed 3 bases from V and 1 base from J, with 9 bases in between. The CDR3 spans 13 residues. Germline CDR1 and CDR2: SQVTM and ANQGSEA. This chain's CDR3 is CSVDGDSQETQYF. CDR3 nucleotide sequence: TGCAGCGTTGACGGAGACAGCCAAGAGACCCAGTACTTC.

This clonotype occurred many times. The chain carries TRBV25-1 and TRBJ2-2; D ambiguous. The length of the CDR3 is 14 residues. CDR1 is MGHDK, CDR2 SYGVNS, per germline. V was cut by 4 bases and J by 4 bases, with 10 bases left in between. The CDR3 bases are TGTGCCAGCAGTGCCGGTTCATTCACCGGGGAGCTGTTTTTT. Its protein is CASSAGSFTGELFF.

This clonotype was recorded many times. This chain uses TRBV5-1 with TRBJ2-2; 10 nucleotides align to TRBD1. Germline V gene sequence: CDR1 SGHRS, CDR2 YFSETQ. Trimming cost V 3 bases and J 3 bases; bases outside gene matches: 5. There are 16 residues in the CDR3. CDR3 DNA sequence: TGCGCCAGCAGCTCCAGGACAGGGGGTCACACCGGGGAGCTGTTTTTT. It codes for CASSSRTGGHTGELFF.

This clonotype was picked up many times. The chain employs TRBV18 and TRBJ1-1, with TRBD1 as a possible D gene (5 bases). With 2 bases removed from V and 3 bases from J, the gap between germline ends came to 7 bases. CDR1 and CDR2 from the germline V gene are KGHSH and LQKENI. This CDR3 is 13 amino acids long. CDR3 region: CASSPVGDTEAFF. For the CDR3, the DNA is TGTGCCAGCTCACCAGTGGGGGACACTGAAGCTTTCTTT. Drawing the rest from reference TRBV18 and TRBJ1-1, the complete variable domain is NAGVMQNPRHLVRRRGQEARLRCSPMKGHSHVYWYRQLPEEGLKFMVYLQKENIIDESGMPKERFSAEFPKEGPSILRIQQVVRGDSAAYFCASSPVGDTEAFFGQGTRLTVV.

This clonotype was found a few times. The V gene is TRBV19, the J gene TRBJ2-3; D tentatively reads TRBD1 or TRBD2 (6 bases each). Trimming shortened V by 7 bases and J by 8 bases, and 19 bases separated the two germline ends. The CDR3 has 14 residues. CDR1 LNHDA and CDR2 SQIVND come from the germline V gene (reference sequence). The CDR3 reads CASIANGGASTQYF. The CDR3 region has the DNA TGTGCCAGTATTGCGAACGGGGGCGCATCTACGCAGTATTTT.

This clonotype was seen a handful of times. The chain employs TRBV5-1 and TRBJ2-5; a possible D gene is TRBD1 (6 bases). Germline CDR1 is SGHRS and CDR2 is YFSETQ. V dropped 2 bases and J dropped 5 bases, with 13 bases sitting between them. CDR3 length equals 14 residues. The CDR3 bases are TGCGCCAGCAGCTTACAGGGAGTGGTCGAGACCCAGTACTTC. Its translation: CASSLQGVVETQYF.

This clonotype was picked up a small number of times. The DNA of the CDR3 is TGTGCCAGCAGCTTTGGGACAGGGGTGTACTTC. It codes for CASSFGTGVYF. The chain is built from TRBV5-6 and TRBJ2-7; 10 positions agree with TRBD1. Per germline, CDR1 SGHDT and CDR2 YYEEEE. The CDR3 extends over 11 amino acids. V dropped 2 bases and J dropped 12; count of bases not matched to a gene: 2. The whole variable domain, filled in from reference TRBV5-6 and TRBJ2-7, reads DAGVTQSPTHLIKTRGQQVTLRCSPKSGHDTVSWYQQALGQGPQFIFQYYEEEERQRGNFPDRFSGHQFPNYSSELNVNALLLGDSALYLCASSFGTGVYFGPGTRLTVT.

This clonotype was seen only a few times. The chain recombines TRBV5-1 with TRBJ2-1; weak D call: TRBD2 (5 bases). The CDR3 length is 16 residues. V was cut by 3 bases and J by 5 bases, with 18 bases left in between. The germline V gene encodes CDR1 SGHRS and CDR2 YFSETQ. CDR3 loop: CASSSRALGVNNEQFF. DNA for the CDR3: TGCGCCAGCAGCTCCCGAGCCCTCGGGGTTAACAATGAGCAGTTCTTC.

Sample share makes this clonotype medium-sized. This sequence joins TRBV29-1 and TRBJ2-7; TRBD2 is a possible D gene (5 bases). This CDR3 has 14 residues. V dropped 3 bases and J dropped 3 bases, with 15 bases sitting between them. Germline-derived CDR1 and CDR2 are SQVTM and ANQGSEA. In nucleotides, the CDR3 is TGCAGCGTTGAGGTAGTGTTCGGGGTCTACGAGCAGTACTTC. This gives the protein CSVEVVFGVYEQYF.

The chain is built from TRBV5-1 and TRBJ1-1, with D tentatively TRBD1 (5 bases). The CDR3 runs 15 residues. The V and J ends lost 0 bases and 5 bases respectively, with 14 bases between them. Germline CDR1 reads SGHRS; CDR2 reads YFSETQ. The DNA for the CDR3 is TGCGCCAGCAGCTTGGTCGGGGGTCGGAGGACTGAAGCTTTCTTT. This encodes CASSLVGGRRTEAFF.

This clonotype was counted at least ten times. The rearrangement uses TRBV5-1 and TRBJ2-2; D is perhaps TRBD1 (5 bases). V was shortened by 6 bases and J by 3 bases, with 12 bases between the two germline ends. Per germline, CDR1 SGHRS and CDR2 YFSETQ. The CDR3 runs 14 residues. In nucleotides, the CDR3 is TGCGCCAGCAAGGTTGACAGCCACACCGGGGAGCTGTTTTTT. Translation gives CASKVDSHTGELFF.

The rearrangement uses TRBV12-3 or TRBV12-4 and TRBJ2-1; D uncertain. This CDR3 has 11 residues. Deletions cut 6 bases from V and 11 bases from J, with 11 bases between. CDR3 region: CASRQDNKQFF. CDR3 coding DNA: TGTGCCAGCAGGCAAGATAATAAGCAGTTCTTC.

This clonotype was detected a few times. The V gene is TRBV10-3, the J gene TRBJ2-7; TRBD1 agrees at 9 bases. The CDR3 runs to 14 residues. Trimming cost V 5 bases and J 2 bases; bases outside gene matches: 4. CDR1 ENHRY and CDR2 SYGVKD come from the germline V gene. CDR3 in DNA: TGTGCCATCAGTACGGACAGGGGAACCTACGAGCAGTACTTC. This gives the protein CAISTDRGTYEQYF.

This clonotype was detected ten times or more. The chain uses TRBV12-3 or TRBV12-4 and TRBJ2-1; D is uncertain. The V gene lost 2 bases and the J gene lost 6 bases, with 8 bases spanning the gap. The CDR3 is 13 amino acids. The chain's CDR3 is CASSLRTVNEQFF. CDR3 sequence (DNA): TGTGCCAGCAGTTTAAGAACGGTCAATGAGCAGTTCTTC.

This clonotype was detected only a few times. This rearrangement joins TRBV12-3 or TRBV12-4 to TRBJ2-1; 8 nucleotides line up with TRBD2. V shed 1 base, J shed 6 bases, and the junction held 11 bases outside the gene matches. This CDR3 region has 17 residues. Here the CDR3 DNA reads TGTGCCAGCAGTTTAGTATCGGGGGGGACCGTAGCCAATGAGCAGTTCTTC. Translated, it gives CASSLVSGGTVANEQFF.

This clonotype was found many times. J is TRBJ2-5 and V is TRBV12-3 or TRBV12-4; D perhaps matches TRBD1 (5 bases). The V end was cut by 3 bases, the J end by 5 bases, with 10 bases between. This CDR3 comprises 13 residues. The CDR3 here is CASSFQGRETQYF. CDR3 nucleotide sequence: TGTGCCAGCAGTTTCCAGGGTCGGGAGACCCAGTACTTC.

V and J are TRBV10-3 and TRBJ1-1, with 7 positions matching TRBD1. The length of the CDR3 is 13 residues. Germline CDR1 is ENHRY and CDR2 is SYGVKD. V lost 11 bases, J lost 0 bases, and 6 bases stayed unmatched. DNA of the CDR3: TGTGCCGCGGGGACAGAAGTGAACACTGAAGCTTTCTTT. Translation: CAAGTEVNTEAFF.

There are many counts of this clonotype. This rearrangement joins TRBV28 to TRBJ2-1; the D is unclear. Per the germline V gene, CDR1 is MDHEN and CDR2 is SYDVKM. Trimming took 5 bases from V and 9 from J, leaving 14 bases between them. There are 13 residues in the CDR3. For the CDR3, the DNA is TGTGCCAGCAGTCCAATTACTCGGTCTGAGCAGTTCTTC. It encodes CASSPITRSEQFF.

This clonotype was seen many times. The rearrangement joins TRBV28 to TRBJ2-1; 10 positions match TRBD1. Germline V gene sequence: CDR1 MDHEN, CDR2 SYDVKM. V gave up 4 bases and J gave up 8 bases; unmatched junction bases: 8. The CDR3 has 15 residues. The CDR3 coding sequence is TGTGCCAGCAGTTACCGGGACAGGGGTCGGGATGAGCAGTTCTTC. This encodes CASSYRDRGRDEQFF.